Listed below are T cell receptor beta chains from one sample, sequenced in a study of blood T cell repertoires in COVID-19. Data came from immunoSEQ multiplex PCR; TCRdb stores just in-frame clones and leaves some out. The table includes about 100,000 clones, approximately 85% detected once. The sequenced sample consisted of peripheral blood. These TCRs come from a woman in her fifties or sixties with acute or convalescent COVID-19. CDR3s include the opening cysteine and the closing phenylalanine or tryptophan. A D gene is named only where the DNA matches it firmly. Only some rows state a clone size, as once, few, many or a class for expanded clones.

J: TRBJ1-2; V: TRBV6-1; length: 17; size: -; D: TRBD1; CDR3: CASSEVQGQGASGGYTF; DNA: TGTGCCAGCAGTGAGGTCCAAGGACAGGGGGCGTCGGGGGGCTACACCTTC
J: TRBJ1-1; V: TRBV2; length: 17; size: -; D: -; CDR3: CASFTGYGLGMNTEAFF; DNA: TGTGCCAGCTTCACAGGGTATGGCCTCGGCATGAACACTGAAGCTTTCTTT
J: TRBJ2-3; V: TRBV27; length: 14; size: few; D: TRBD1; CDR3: CASTRDRATDTQYF; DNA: TGTGCCAGCACCCGGGACAGGGCCACAGATACGCAGTATTTT
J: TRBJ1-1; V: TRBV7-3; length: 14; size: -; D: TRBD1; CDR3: CASSFAGGNTEAFF; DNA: TGTGCCAGCAGCTTTGCAGGGGGGAACACTGAAGCTTTCTTT
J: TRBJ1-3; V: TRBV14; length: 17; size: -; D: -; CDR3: CASSQVGGFLSGNTIYF; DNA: TGTGCCAGCAGCCAAGTAGGAGGGTTTCTCTCTGGAAACACCATATATTTT
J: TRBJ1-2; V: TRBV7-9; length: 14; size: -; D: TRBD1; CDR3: CASSLVNRRDSYIF; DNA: TGTGCCAGCAGCTTAGTCAACAGGCGGGACAGCTATATCTTC
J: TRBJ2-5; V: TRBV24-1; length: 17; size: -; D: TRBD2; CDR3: CATSDHRRGVGGETQYF; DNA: TGTGCCACCAGTGATCACCGCCGGGGGGTCGGGGGAGAGACCCAGTACTTC
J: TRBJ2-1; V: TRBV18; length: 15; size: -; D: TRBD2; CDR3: CASSPPGGRAFEQFF; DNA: TGTGCCAGCTCACCACCGGGCGGGAGGGCCTTTGAGCAGTTCTTC
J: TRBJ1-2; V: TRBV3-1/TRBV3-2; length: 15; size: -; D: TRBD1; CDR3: CASSQGGQGIYGYTF; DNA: TGTGCCAGCAGCCAAGGGGGACAGGGCATCTATGGCTACACCTTC
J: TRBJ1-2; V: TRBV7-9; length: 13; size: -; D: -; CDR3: CASSLESFYGYTF; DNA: TGTGCCAGCAGCTTAGAATCTTTCTATGGCTACACCTTC
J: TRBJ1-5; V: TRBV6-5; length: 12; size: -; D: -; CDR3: CASRAGTKTQHF; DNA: TGTGCCAGCAGGGCGGGGACGAAGACCCAGCATTTT
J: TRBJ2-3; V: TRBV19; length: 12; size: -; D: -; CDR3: CASSIDRDTQYF; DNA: TGTGCCAGTAGTATAGACAGGGATACGCAGTATTTT
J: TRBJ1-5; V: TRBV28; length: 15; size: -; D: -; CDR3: CASRGGGIKNQPQHF; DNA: TGTGCCAGCAGGGGAGGAGGGATTAAGAATCAGCCCCAGCATTTT
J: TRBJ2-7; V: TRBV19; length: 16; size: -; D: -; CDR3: CASSSGRDSFASEQYF; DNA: TGTGCCAGTAGTTCCGGTCGGGACTCCTTTGCCTCCGAGCAGTACTTC
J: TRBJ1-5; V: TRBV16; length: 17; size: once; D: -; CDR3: CASSQSNGVGLNQPQHF; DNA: TGTGCCAGCAGCCAATCAAACGGGGTTGGGTTAAATCAGCCCCAGCATTTT
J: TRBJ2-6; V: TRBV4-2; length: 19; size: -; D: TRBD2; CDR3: CASSLSSLAGGSGANVLTF; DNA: TGTGCCAGCAGCCTTTCCTCACTAGCGGGGGGCTCTGGGGCCAACGTCCTGACTTTC
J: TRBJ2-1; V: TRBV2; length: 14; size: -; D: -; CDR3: CASSVDSTYNEQFF; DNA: TGTGCCAGCAGTGTTGACAGCACCTACAATGAGCAGTTCTTC
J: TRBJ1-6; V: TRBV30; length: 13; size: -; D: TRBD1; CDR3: CAWTGTENSPLHF; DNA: TGTGCCTGGACCGGGACAGAAAATTCACCCCTCCACTTT
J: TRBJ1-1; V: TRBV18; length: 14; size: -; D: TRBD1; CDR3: CASSADRGGTEAFF; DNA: TGTGCCAGCTCAGCCGACAGGGGAGGTACTGAAGCTTTCTTT
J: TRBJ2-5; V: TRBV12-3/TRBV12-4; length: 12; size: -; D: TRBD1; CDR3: CASRQGPETQYF; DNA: TGTGCCAGCAGACAGGGGCCAGAGACCCAGTACTTC
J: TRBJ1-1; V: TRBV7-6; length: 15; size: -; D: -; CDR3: CASSLARTVNTEAFF; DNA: TGTGCCAGCAGCTTAGCGCGGACAGTGAACACTGAAGCTTTCTTT
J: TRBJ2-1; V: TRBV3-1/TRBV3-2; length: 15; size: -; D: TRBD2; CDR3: CASSHAGTRDNEQFF; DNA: TGTGCCAGCAGCCATGCCGGGACTAGAGACAATGAGCAGTTCTTC
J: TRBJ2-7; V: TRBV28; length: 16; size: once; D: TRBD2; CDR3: CASSSHLAGVSFEQYF; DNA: TGTGCCAGCAGTTCCCACTTAGCGGGGGTCTCTTTCGAGCAGTACTTC
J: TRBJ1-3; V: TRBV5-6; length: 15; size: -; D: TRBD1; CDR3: CASTGTGRAGNTIYF; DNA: TGTGCCAGCACAGGGACAGGGAGGGCTGGAAACACCATATATTTT
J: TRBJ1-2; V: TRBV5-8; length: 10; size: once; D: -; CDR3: CASSLVTGTF; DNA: TGTGCCAGCAGCTTGGTGACAGGTACCTTC
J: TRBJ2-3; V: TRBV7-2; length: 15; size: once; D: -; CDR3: CASSQSEAGSDTQYF; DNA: TGTGCCAGCAGCCAATCAGAGGCGGGATCAGATACGCAGTATTTT
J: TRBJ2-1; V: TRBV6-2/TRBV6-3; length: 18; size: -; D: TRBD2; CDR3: CASSYSSTSGPTYNEQFF; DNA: TGTGCCAGCAGTTACTCTTCGACTAGCGGGCCTACCTACAATGAGCAGTTCTTC
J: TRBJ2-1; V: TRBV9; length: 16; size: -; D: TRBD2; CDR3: CASSVDREASYNEQFF; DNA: TGTGCCAGCAGCGTAGACCGGGAGGCCTCCTACAATGAGCAGTTCTTC
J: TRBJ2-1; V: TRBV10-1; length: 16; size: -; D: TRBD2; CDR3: CASSESSASGPNEQFF; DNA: TGCGCCAGCAGTGAGTCGTCGGCTAGCGGGCCGAATGAGCAGTTCTTC
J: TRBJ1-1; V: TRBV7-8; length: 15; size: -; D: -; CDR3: CASSLMGARWTEAFF; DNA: TGTGCCAGCAGCTTAATGGGGGCGCGTTGGACTGAAGCTTTCTTT
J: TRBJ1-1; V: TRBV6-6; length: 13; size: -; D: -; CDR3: CASSETGNTEAFF; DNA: TGTGCCAGCAGTGAGACGGGGAACACTGAAGCTTTCTTT
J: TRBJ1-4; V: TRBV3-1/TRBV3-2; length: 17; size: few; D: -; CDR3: CASSQPRGLTTNEKLFF; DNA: TGTGCCAGCAGCCAACCGCGGGGTCTTACAACTAATGAAAAACTGTTTTTT
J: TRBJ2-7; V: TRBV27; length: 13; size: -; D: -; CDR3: CASVREIHYEQYF; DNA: TGTGCCAGCGTCCGGGAGATCCACTACGAGCAGTACTTC
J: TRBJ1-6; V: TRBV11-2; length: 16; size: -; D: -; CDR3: CASSKDRSSYNSPLHF; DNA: TGTGCCAGCAGCAAGGACAGAAGCTCCTATAATTCACCCCTCCACTTT
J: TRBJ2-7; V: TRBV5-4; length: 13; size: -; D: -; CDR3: CASSLVLVGEQYF; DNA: TGTGCCAGCAGCTTGGTGCTAGTTGGCGAGCAGTACTTC
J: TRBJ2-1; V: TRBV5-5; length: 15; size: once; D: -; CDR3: CASSFGDFSYNEQFF; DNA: TGTGCCAGCAGCTTCGGGGACTTTTCCTACAATGAGCAGTTCTTC
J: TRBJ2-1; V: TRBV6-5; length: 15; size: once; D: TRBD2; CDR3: CASSLTSGSYNEQFF; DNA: TGTGCCAGCAGCTTGACTAGCGGGAGTTATAATGAGCAGTTCTTC
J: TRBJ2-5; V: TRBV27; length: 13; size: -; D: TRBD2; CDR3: CASGLAGRETQYF; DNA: TGTGCCAGCGGGCTAGCGGGCAGGGAGACCCAGTACTTC
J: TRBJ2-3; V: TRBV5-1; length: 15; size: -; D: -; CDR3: CASSLEAGDTDTQYF; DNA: TGCGCCAGCAGCTTGGAGGCAGGCGACACAGATACGCAGTATTTT
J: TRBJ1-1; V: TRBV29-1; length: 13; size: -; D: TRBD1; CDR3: CSVGPNRGTEAFF; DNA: TGCAGCGTTGGGCCGAACAGGGGGACCGAAGCTTTCTTT
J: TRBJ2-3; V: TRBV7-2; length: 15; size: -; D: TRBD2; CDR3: CASLLAGPPSDTQYF; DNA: TGTGCCAGCTTGCTAGCGGGACCCCCCAGTGATACGCAGTATTTT
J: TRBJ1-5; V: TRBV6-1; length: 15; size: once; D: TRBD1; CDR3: CASSEARGFNQPQHF; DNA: TGTGCCAGCAGTGAGGCCAGGGGGTTTAATCAGCCCCAGCATTTT
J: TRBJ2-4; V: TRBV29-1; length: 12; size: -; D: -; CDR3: CSAGTSKNIQYF; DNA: TGCAGCGCCGGGACATCCAAAAACATTCAGTACTTC
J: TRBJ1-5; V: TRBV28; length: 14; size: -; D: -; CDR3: CASSLLSGNQPQHF; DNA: TGTGCCAGCAGTTTATTGTCAGGGAATCAGCCCCAGCATTTT
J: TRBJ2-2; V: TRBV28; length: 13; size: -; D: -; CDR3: CASRPTYTGELFF; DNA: TGTGCCAGCAGGCCTACTTACACCGGGGAGCTGTTTTTT
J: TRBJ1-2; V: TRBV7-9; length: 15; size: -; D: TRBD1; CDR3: CASSLRDRRDYGYTF; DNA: TGTGCCAGCAGCTTACGGGACAGGCGAGACTATGGCTACACCTTC
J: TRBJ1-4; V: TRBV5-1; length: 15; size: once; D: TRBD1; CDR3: CASSLGGQSYEKLFF; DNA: TGCGCCAGCAGCCTGGGGGGACAGAGCTACGAAAAACTGTTTTTT
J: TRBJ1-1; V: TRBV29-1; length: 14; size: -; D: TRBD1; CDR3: CSAATGGGITEAFF; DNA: TGCAGCGCGGCGACAGGGGGCGGTATCACTGAAGCTTTCTTT
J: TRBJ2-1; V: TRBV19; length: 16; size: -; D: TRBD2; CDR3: CASSTGGVAVYNEQFF; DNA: TGTGCCAGTAGTACCGGGGGGGTAGCGGTATACAATGAGCAGTTCTTC
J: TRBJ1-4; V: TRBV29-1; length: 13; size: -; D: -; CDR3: CSVGPGPNEKLFF; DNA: TGCAGCGTTGGACCAGGGCCTAATGAAAAACTGTTTTTT